Listed below are T cell receptor beta chains from one sample, sequenced in a study of response to subunit inactivated influenza vaccine. TCRdb redid the calling of the RT-PCR reads with MiXCR, one entry per CDR3 protein. Among about 500,000 distinct CDR3 sequences listed, less than 7.5% were seen once. The sample in question was PBMCs from blood, obtained around 2 years after vaccination. These receptors were taken from a man between 50 and 75 years old who received an inactivated influenza vaccine. Each CDR3 is given with its conserved first and last residue. The order of the fields is D gene, CDR3 length, J gene, V gene, clone size, CDR3 protein, CDR3 DNA. A D gene is named only where the DNA matches it firmly. For some rows the clone size is stated as once, few or many, or as a class when expanded; others skip it.

TRBD2,18,TRBJ2-2,TRBV5-6,.,CASSLGLAGEVYTGELFF,TGTGCCAGCAGCCTTGGACTAGCGGGGGAGGTATACACCGGGGAGCTGTTTTTT
TRBD2,16,TRBJ2-4,TRBV20-1,few,CSARGSGSLAKNIQYF,TGCAGTGCTAGGGGTAGCGGGAGTCTAGCCAAAAACATTCAGTACTTC
.,15,TRBJ2-7,TRBV4-3,.,CASSQEGAAEYEQYF,TGCGCCAGCAGCCAAGAAGGAGCAGCGGAATACGAGCAGTACTTC
.,14,TRBJ2-3,TRBV20-1,few,CSASGSTPPDTQYF,TGCAGTGCTTCCGGATCAACCCCCCCAGATACGCAGTATTTT
.,14,TRBJ2-2,TRBV5-1,many,CASSSLGNTGELFF,TGCGCCAGCAGCTCGTTGGGTAACACCGGGGAGCTGTTTTTT
.,13,TRBJ2-5,TRBV4-3,.,CASSQNGGLAQYF,TGCGCCAGCAGCCAAAATGGAGGTTTGGCCCAGTACTTC
.,19,TRBJ1-1,TRBV4-1,few,CASSSPSRLQGTMNTEAFF,TGCGCCAGCAGCTCCCCGTCGCGATTACAGGGAACCATGAACACTGAAGCTTTCTTT
.,14,TRBJ1-2,TRBV6-2/TRBV6-3,.,CASSYPPGGNGYTF,TGTGCCAGCAGTTACCCCCCCGGGGGTAATGGCTACACCTTC
.,13,TRBJ2-7,TRBV5-1,many,CASSYGDSYEQYF,TGCGCCAGCAGCTACGGGGACTCCTACGAGCAGTACTTC
TRBD1,15,TRBJ2-1,TRBV7-2,.,CASSTGQGPSWEQFF,TGTGCCAGCAGCACCGGACAGGGCCCCTCTTGGGAGCAGTTCTTC
TRBD2,15,TRBJ2-1,TRBV7-2,.,CASSRTSGGNNEQFF,TGTGCCAGCAGTCGGACTAGCGGGGGAAACAATGAGCAGTTCTTC
TRBD2,14,TRBJ2-5,TRBV7-2,once,CATGVAGGQETQYF,TGTGCCACCGGAGTAGCGGGGGGACAAGAGACCCAGTACTTC
.,10,TRBJ2-6,TRBV7-8,few,CASSFNVLTF,TGTGCCAGCAGCTTCAACGTCCTGACTTTC
TRBD1,14,TRBJ2-7,TRBV13,few,CASSGGQGMNEQYF,TGTGCCAGCAGCGGAGGACAGGGCATGAACGAGCAGTACTTC
.,19,TRBJ2-1,TRBV12-3/TRBV12-4,.,CASSLGGFSVSYLYNEQFF,TGTGCCAGCAGTTTAGGTGGATTCTCGGTAAGCTACCTATACAATGAGCAGTTCTTC
.,17,TRBJ2-3,TRBV4-3,many,CASSQGPAGGVTDTQYF,TGCGCCAGCAGCCAAGGGCCAGCTGGCGGGGTAACAGATACGCAGTATTTT
.,14,TRBJ2-7,TRBV7-9,few,CASSLGAQTYEQYF,TGTGCCAGCAGCTTAGGTGCGCAGACCTACGAGCAGTACTTC
TRBD1,14,TRBJ2-1,TRBV29-1,many,CSLQRQGRTGEQFF,TGCAGCCTACAGAGACAGGGCAGAACTGGTGAGCAGTTCTTC
TRBD1,14,TRBJ2-7,TRBV29-1,.,CSVGGQGLSYEQYF,TGCAGCGTGGGAGGACAGGGGTTATCCTACGAGCAGTACTTC
TRBD1,14,TRBJ1-1,TRBV2,few,CASSGTGTNTEAFF,TGTGCCAGCAGTGGGACAGGGACGAACACTGAAGCTTTCTTT
.,13,TRBJ2-3,TRBV20-1,few,CSARDGTRDTQYF,TGCAGTGCTAGAGACGGGACGAGAGATACGCAGTATTTT
.,10,TRBJ2-3,TRBV20-1,few,CSASPQTQYF,TGCAGTGCTAGCCCCCAAACGCAGTATTTT
TRBD2,15,TRBJ2-3,TRBV12-3/TRBV12-4,few,CASSFREGGRDTQYF,TGTGCCAGCAGTTTCCGGGAGGGCGGTCGGGATACGCAGTATTTT
TRBD2,16,TRBJ2-3,TRBV6-2/TRBV6-3,.,CASSPTSGSFTDTQYF,TGTGCCAGCAGTCCGACTAGCGGATCATTCACAGATACGCAGTATTTT
.,13,TRBJ2-3,TRBV24-1,many,CATSGPHTDTQYF,TGTGCCACCAGTGGTCCTCACACAGATACGCAGTATTTT
TRBD2,15,TRBJ2-1,TRBV10-3,many,CAISGGTSEINEQFF,TGTGCCATCAGTGGGGGGACTAGCGAAATCAATGAGCAGTTCTTC
.,14,TRBJ2-5,TRBV3-1,few,CASSFLAHQGTQYF,TGTGCCAGCAGCTTCCTCGCCCACCAAGGGACCCAGTACTTC
.,11,TRBJ2-1,TRBV10-3,.,CAVQGGSEQFF,TGTGCCGTACAGGGTGGGAGTGAGCAGTTCTTC
.,12,TRBJ1-4,TRBV27,few,CASSSVGEKLFF,TGTGCCAGCAGTTCCGTTGGTGAAAAACTGTTTTTT
TRBD2,13,TRBJ2-1,TRBV10-3,many,CAIGGGTNNEQFF,TGTGCCATCGGCGGGGGAACCAACAATGAGCAGTTCTTC
.,15,TRBJ2-1,TRBV20-1,.,CSARDGGAWYNEQFF,TGCAGTGCTAGAGATGGAGGGGCCTGGTACAATGAGCAGTTCTTC
.,14,TRBJ2-1,TRBV9,few,CASTPRGALNEQFF,TGTGCCAGCACGCCCCGCGGGGCCCTCAATGAGCAGTTCTTC
.,15,TRBJ2-2,TRBV7-2,.,CASSLGDRRTGELFF,TGTGCCAGCAGCTTAGGGGACCGTCGGACCGGGGAGCTGTTTTTT
.,14,TRBJ2-7,TRBV19,few,CASSIGRSSYEQYF,TGTGCCAGTAGTATTGGCAGATCCTCCTACGAGCAGTACTTC
.,13,TRBJ2-3,TRBV7-2,.,CASNTGGADTQYF,TGTGCCAGCAACACAGGGGGGGCAGATACGCAGTATTTT
.,15,TRBJ2-1,TRBV29-1,few,CSVAEGRPGANEQFF,TGCAGCGTCGCAGAGGGACGGCCAGGGGCCAATGAGCAGTTCTTC
.,16,TRBJ2-3,TRBV5-1,few,CASSLPDQSTTDTQYF,TGCGCCAGCAGCCTACCGGACCAATCGACCACAGATACGCAGTATTTT
.,15,TRBJ2-3,TRBV12-3/TRBV12-4,few,CASSLRAGFVDTQYF,TGTGCCAGCAGTTTACGGGCCGGGTTTGTAGATACGCAGTATTTT
TRBD1,15,TRBJ1-1,TRBV10-3,many,CAISPRGTGNTEAFF,TGTGCCATCAGTCCAAGGGGGACAGGCAACACTGAAGCTTTCTTT
TRBD1,16,TRBJ1-1,TRBV5-1,few,CASNKLMTGKNTEAFF,TGCGCCAGCAACAAGCTTATGACAGGGAAGAACACTGAAGCTTTCTTT
.,14,TRBJ1-2,TRBV2,.,CASSELKTTYGYTF,TGTGCCAGCAGTGAATTGAAAACGACCTATGGCTACACCTTC
TRBD1,15,TRBJ2-5,TRBV5-6,.,CASSLITGGQETQYF,TGTGCCAGCAGCTTGATTACAGGGGGCCAAGAGACCCAGTACTTC
.,16,TRBJ1-1,TRBV4-3,many,CASSQDFGGENTEAFF,TGCGCCAGCAGCCAAGATTTTGGGGGTGAGAACACTGAAGCTTTCTTT
TRBD2,15,TRBJ2-1,TRBV15,many,CATSRDRVVGGEQFF,TGTGCCACCAGCAGAGATCGGGTAGTCGGGGGGGAGCAGTTCTTC
TRBD1,17,TRBJ1-4,TRBV7-9,.,CASSPRRRGTEPEKLFF,TGTGCCAGCAGCCCCAGGCGTCGCGGGACAGAGCCTGAGAAACTGTTTTTT
.,19,TRBJ2-2,TRBV7-7,.,CASSPSLFSLDANTGELFF,TGTGCTAGCAGCCCCTCCCTGTTCAGCCTAGACGCGAACACCGGGGAGCTGTTTTTT
.,17,TRBJ2-1,TRBV10-3,.,CAISEWRTAAGHDEQFF,TGTGCCATCAGTGAGTGGAGGACCGCGGCTGGGCACGATGAGCAGTTCTTC
TRBD2,15,TRBJ2-1,TRBV7-2,.,CASSWGLAGPLHQFF,TGTGCCAGCAGCTGGGGACTAGCGGGACCCCTACACCAGTTCTTC
.,11,TRBJ1-2,TRBV29-1,few,CSVEGTVGYTF,TGCAGCGTTGAAGGGACAGTCGGCTACACCTTC
TRBD2,15,TRBJ2-5,TRBV12-3/TRBV12-4,.,CASSPTSGREETQYF,TGTGCCAGCAGCCCGACTAGCGGGAGAGAAGAGACCCAGTACTTC
TRBD2,15,TRBJ2-7,TRBV7-8,.,CASSKTSGVPYEQYF,TGTGCCAGCAGCAAAACTAGCGGGGTCCCCTACGAGCAGTACTTC
.,14,TRBJ1-2,TRBV5-5,.,CASSLETRNYGYTF,TGTGCCAGCAGCTTAGAGACAAGGAACTATGGCTACACCTTC
.,13,TRBJ1-2,TRBV6-1,.,CASRLRSSRGYTF,TGTGCCAGCAGGCTACGGTCCTCAAGGGGCTACACCTTC
.,13,TRBJ1-5,TRBV27,.,CPSSSIGGQPQHF,TGTCCCAGCAGTTCCATCGGGGGGCAGCCCCAGCATTTT
.,12,TRBJ2-5,TRBV10-1,.,CASSEERQPKYF,TGCGCCAGCAGTGAGGAAAGGCAACCCAAGTACTTC